These T cell receptor beta chains were read from a single sample in a study of identical twins. One entry per CDR3 protein results from TCRdb running MiXCR on the 5' RACE reads. The top ten hold 0.75% to 1% of the sample, which has 700,000 or so distinct CDR3 sequences, 8.6% seen once. These data were likewise used in another study, on yellow fever vaccine responses in identical twins.

The sample comprised PBMCs. Every receptor here comes from a woman under 30 in good health. Both conserved end residues are part of each CDR3. The order of the fields is CDR3 DNA, CDR3 protein, V gene, D gene, J gene, clone size. A D gene is named only where the DNA matches it firmly. Size is omitted from some rows. Given values are once, few, many or a class for expanded clones.

DNA: TGTGCCAGCAGCGTATACACGGGATCGGGCACTGAAGCTTTCTTT; CDR3: CASSVYTGSGTEAFF; V: TRBV9; D: .; J: TRBJ1-1; size: few
DNA: TGTGCCAGCAGTCAAAGGGTTCCCGGGGAGCTGTTTTTT; CDR3: CASSQRVPGELFF; V: TRBV27; D: .; J: TRBJ2-2; size: few
DNA: TGTGCTAGCATAGATCCGGTACGCCTTTCCTACGAGCAGTACTTC; CDR3: CASIDPVRLSYEQYF; V: TRBV7-7; D: .; J: TRBJ2-7; size: .
DNA: TGCAGCGTCCCCCGGGACAAAGAGACCCAGTACTTC; CDR3: CSVPRDKETQYF; V: TRBV29-1; D: .; J: TRBJ2-5; size: .
DNA: TGCGCCAGCAGCTACACGGGAGGGCCGGGAGATACGCAGTATTTT; CDR3: CASSYTGGPGDTQYF; V: TRBV5-1; D: TRBD2; J: TRBJ2-3; size: many
DNA: TGTGCCAGCAGCCTCGGAGGGCAAGAGCAGTTCTTC; CDR3: CASSLGGQEQFF; V: TRBV12-3/TRBV12-4; D: .; J: TRBJ2-1; size: many
DNA: TGTGCCAGCAGCCCCGGGGGGCTTGAAAAACTGTTTTTT; CDR3: CASSPGGLEKLFF; V: TRBV3-1; D: .; J: TRBJ1-4; size: .
DNA: TGTGCCAGCAGCTTATTGTGGTGGGTATTTCGTGCCGGGACTAGCGAGAAGAACGGGGAGCTGTTTTTT; CDR3: CASSLLWWVFRAGTSEKNGELFF; V: TRBV7-2; D: TRBD2; J: TRBJ2-2; size: .
DNA: TGTGCCAGCAGGCCCGCGGGGGGCCCCAACACTGAAGCTTTCTTT; CDR3: CASRPAGGPNTEAFF; V: TRBV12-3/TRBV12-4; D: .; J: TRBJ1-1; size: .
DNA: TGTGCCAGCAGTCAGATTATTCTCATCTCCGAGCAGTACTTC; CDR3: CASSQIILISEQYF; V: TRBV6-2/TRBV6-3; D: .; J: TRBJ2-7; size: .
DNA: TGTGCCAGCAGTGACTCGGAGGGTAGCGGGAGTGCTGAGCAGTTCTTC; CDR3: CASSDSEGSGSAEQFF; V: TRBV6-4; D: TRBD2; J: TRBJ2-1; size: many
DNA: TGCAGTGCTAGAGCGCCGATCACAGGAAATTTCTTCCAAGAGACCCAGTACTTC; CDR3: CSARAPITGNFFQETQYF; V: TRBV20-1; D: .; J: TRBJ2-5; size: few
DNA: TGTGCCAGCAGCACGACTAGCCCTATTGTGGAGCAGTTCTTC; CDR3: CASSTTSPIVEQFF; V: TRBV7-9; D: TRBD2; J: TRBJ2-1; size: .
DNA: TGTGCCAGTTCCCTGGGGGGCTCGGCACCCCTCCACTTT; CDR3: CASSLGGSAPLHF; V: TRBV19; D: .; J: TRBJ1-6; size: .
DNA: TGTGCCAGCAGCTTAGACGCTCTAGGGAGCACAGATACGCAGTATTTT; CDR3: CASSLDALGSTDTQYF; V: TRBV11-3; D: .; J: TRBJ2-3; size: many
DNA: TGTGCCGCCGGCCCGGCGTCTCTAGCGGGGGCGTACGAGCAGTACTTC; CDR3: CAAGPASLAGAYEQYF; V: TRBV6-1; D: TRBD2; J: TRBJ2-7; size: few
DNA: TGTGCCAGCAGACGTCTAGCGGGAACCTTCAATGAGCAGTTCTTC; CDR3: CASRRLAGTFNEQFF; V: TRBV6-2/TRBV6-3; D: TRBD2; J: TRBJ2-1; size: few